This TCR beta chain derives from a study of T cell repertoires in cytomegalovirus infection. TCRdb called the reads again in MiXCR, with one record for every CDR3 protein. The table includes 830,000 or so distinct CDR3 sequences, about 31% detected once. CDR1 and CDR2 (germline): SGHVS, FNYEAQ. The CDR3 loop spans 12 amino acids. This clonotype occurred many times. Its antigen is not known. An end of the junction differs from the germline gene, which may be a read error. The chain uses TRBV7-6 and TRBJ2-1; D remains ambiguous. This clonotype originated in a human donor in good health (CMV status not recorded). Some clones in this sample may be carry-over from other donors' samples. Sequences were derived from cultured CD8+ T cells from PBMCs, sampled from culture after CMV antigen stimulation. The CDR3 spells CASSLERNEQFF. The CDR3 DNA sequence: TGTGCCAGCAGTTTAGAAAGGAATGAGCAGTTCTTC.